Below are 32 T cell receptor beta chains sequenced from a single sample in a study of cytomegalovirus exposure and HLA in healthy donors. The PCR made use of 60 Vbeta and 13 Jbeta primers. The data were produced by immunoSEQ multiplex PCR, yet TCRdb's version contains in-frame clones alone and is incomplete. This table holds 130,000 or so clones, 75% found once. What was sequenced was PBMCs. Receptors were obtained from a man aged 40-50 years in good health and CMV-seronegative.

V usage is TRBV12-5 and J usage is TRBJ2-2, with D possibly TRBD1 on 6 matching bases. This CDR3 spans 14 amino acids. Germline V lookup: CDR1 LGHNT, CDR2 FRNRAP. Trimming left V 7 bases short and J 2 bases short, with 11 bases between. The CDR3, as DNA: TGTGCTAGTGCCCCGGACAGTAACACCGGGGAGCTGTTTTTT. Translation gives CASAPDSNTGELFF.

This clone was seen only once. The chain uses TRBV18 and TRBJ2-7; 8 nucleotides match TRBD1. Germline V gene lookup returns CDR1 KGHSH and CDR2 LQKENI. This CDR3 contains 14 residues. Trimming removed 3 bases from V and 1 base from J; junction bases left unmatched: 2. The CDR3: CASSPRTGSYEQYF. For the CDR3, the DNA is TGTGCCAGCTCACCGAGGACAGGGTCCTACGAGCAGTACTTC.

The chain links TRBV5-1 to TRBJ2-2; 9 bases match TRBD1. The germline CDR1 and CDR2 sequences are SGHRS and YFSETQ. The trim removed 3 bases at V and 4 bases at J, leaving 13 bases unmatched. The length of the CDR3 is 18 residues. CDR3 sequence (DNA): TGCGCCAGCAGCTGGATCCGGTCGGACAGGGGTTTCACCGGGGAGCTGTTTTTT. The encoded protein is CASSWIRSDRGFTGELFF. Complete variable domain (other parts from reference TRBV5-1 and TRBJ2-2): KAGVTQTPRYLIKTRGQQVTLSCSPISGHRSVSWYQQTPGQGLQFLFEYFSETQRNKGNFPGRFSGRQFSNSRSEMNVSTLELGDSALYLCASSWIRSDRGFTGELFFGEGSRLTVL.

The rearrangement uses TRBV18 and TRBJ2-3, with D perhaps matching TRBD1 (6 bases). The CDR3 is made up of 15 amino acids. V was clipped by 2 bases and J by 2 bases, with 11 bases between them. From germline, CDR1 is KGHSH and CDR2 LQKENI. This CDR3 reads CASSPTGQNTDTQYF. In DNA, the CDR3 is TGTGCCAGCTCACCAACGGGACAAAACACAGATACGCAGTATTTT. Full variable domain (missing parts from reference TRBV18 and TRBJ2-3): NAGVMQNPRHLVRRRGQEARLRCSPMKGHSHVYWYRQLPEEGLKFMVYLQKENIIDESGMPKERFSAEFPKEGPSILRIQQVVRGDSAAYFCASSPTGQNTDTQYFGPGTRLTVL.

This chain uses TRBV6-1 with TRBJ2-7; D gene uncertain. V was pared by 3 bases and J by 4 bases, with 13 bases between. The CDR3 length is 14 residues. Germline V gene data show CDR1 as MNHNS and CDR2 as SASEGT. The CDR3 protein is CASSENPFGYEQYF. Written as DNA, the CDR3 is TGTGCCAGCAGTGAGAACCCCTTCGGGTACGAGCAGTACTTC.

The chain employs TRBV2 and TRBJ1-4; D remains ambiguous. Germline V gives CDR1 SNHLY, CDR2 FYNNEI. This CDR3 region has 12 residues. The CDR3 bases are TGTGCTAGTAGAGTAGCTAATGAAAAACTGTTTTTT. Translation gives CASRVANEKLFF.

The chain combines TRBV6-5 with TRBJ1-1, with D possibly being TRBD1 (5 bases). The V gene lost 4 bases and the J gene lost 7 bases, with 19 bases spanning the gap. The germline V gene encodes CDR1 MNHEY and CDR2 SVGAGI. This CDR3 has 15 amino acids. The CDR3 loop reads CASSLNSGGSVEAFF. CDR3 DNA: TGTGCCAGCAGTTTGAACTCTGGGGGGTCGGTTGAAGCTTTCTTT.

The CDR3 protein is CASSPDRVDSPLHF. CDR3 coding DNA: TGTGCCAGCAGCCCCGACAGGGTTGATTCACCCCTCCACTTT. The J gene is TRBJ1-6, the V gene TRBV7-9; TRBD1 agrees at 7 bases. Losses at the gene ends were 5 bases for V and 8 bases for J; bases not matched to a gene: 6. The germline gives CDR1 SEHNR, CDR2 FQNEAQ (reference sequence). This CDR3 is built from 14 residues.

The rearrangement links TRBV5-1 to TRBJ2-3; tentative D call: TRBD1 (6 bases). Between the trimmed V and J ends, which lost 4 bases and 5 bases, there was a span of 17 bases. CDR3 length: 15 amino acids. Per germline, CDR1 SGHRS and CDR2 YFSETQ. The CDR3: CASSGTGYQVDTQYF. In DNA form, the CDR3 reads TGCGCCAGCAGCGGCACAGGGTATCAGGTAGATACGCAGTATTTT.

This chain connects TRBV6-1 to TRBJ2-7; weak D call: TRBD1 (6 bases). Trimming took 7 bases from V and 2 from J, leaving 12 bases between them. This CDR3 spans 13 amino acids. Germline assignment: CDR1 MNHNS and CDR2 SASEGT. As DNA, the CDR3 is TGTGCCAGCATTGAGGCAGGGGCCTACGAGCAGTACTTC. This encodes CASIEAGAYEQYF.

The chain carries TRBV28 and TRBJ2-5; 8 bases match TRBD1. The J segment lost 5 bases and the V segment lost 10 bases, leaving 6 bases of the junction unmatched. Per germline, CDR1 MDHEN and CDR2 SYDVKM. This CDR3 region has 12 residues. Here the CDR3 DNA reads TGTGCCACCGAGGACAGGGTTGAGACCCAGTACTTC. Translated, it gives CATEDRVETQYF.

The chain uses TRBV27 and TRBJ2-7, with D tentatively TRBD1 (5 bases). This CDR3 spans 13 amino acids. The germline CDR1 and CDR2 sequences are MNHEY and SMNVEV (reference sequence). V was clipped by 2 bases and J by 1 base, with 6 bases between them. CDR3 nucleotides: TGTGCCAGCAGTTTAGACAGATCCTACGAGCAGTACTTC. Protein product: CASSLDRSYEQYF.

The chain is built from TRBV15 and TRBJ2-3; 9 positions agree with TRBD2. The germline V gene has CDR1 LNHNV and CDR2 YYDKDF (reference sequence). The CDR3 is 14 residues long. Losses at the gene ends were 9 bases for V and 2 bases for J; bases not matched to a gene: 6. The CDR3 region is CATGRGGNTDTQYF. For the CDR3, the DNA is TGTGCCACAGGGCGGGGGGGGAACACAGATACGCAGTATTTT.

This clone was seen a handful of times. The J gene is TRBJ1-1, the V gene TRBV5-6; 9 bases fit TRBD1. The V and J ends lost 4 bases and 0 bases, in that order; junction bases with no gene match: 10. Germline V gene data show CDR1 as SGHDT and CDR2 as YYEEEE. The CDR3 contains 17 residues. Here the CDR3 DNA reads TGTGCCAGCAGCCTGTCGATGGGACAGGGCTTGAACACTGAAGCTTTCTTT. Amino acid sequence: CASSLSMGQGLNTEAFF.

This chain links TRBV7-3 with TRBJ2-2; 11 bases match TRBD1. Trimming took 5 bases from V and 7 from J; bases not matched to a gene: 6. The V gene's germline CDR1 is SGHTA and CDR2 FQGTGA. The CDR3 is 15 residues long. Written as DNA, the CDR3 is TGTGCCAGCAGCCCTAGGACAGGGGGCATCGGGGAGCTGTTTTTT. Protein: CASSPRTGGIGELFF.

The CDR3: CASSPTTGTGHHTIYF. The DNA of the CDR3 is TGTGCCAGCAGTCCAACCACCGGGACAGGGCACCACACCATATATTTT. The V gene is TRBV28, the J gene TRBJ1-3; 9 bases agree with TRBD1. This CDR3 has 16 residues. V shed 5 bases, J shed 8 bases, and the junction held 13 bases outside the gene matches. Germline loops: CDR1 MDHEN, CDR2 SYDVKM.

This chain connects TRBV6-5 to TRBJ2-7, with 14 positions matching TRBD2. The V and J ends lost 2 bases and 3 bases, in that order; junction bases with no gene match: 3. The CDR3 spans 16 residues. Germline lookup yields CDR1 MNHEY and CDR2 SVGAGI. The CDR3 bases are TGTGCCAGCAGTTACAGTGGGACTAGCGGGGGCTACGAGCAGTACTTC. Translation gives CASSYSGTSGGYEQYF.

The V gene is TRBV4-1, the J gene TRBJ2-1; unclear D gene. The CDR3 extends over 15 amino acids. Germline V gene lookup returns CDR1 MGHRA and CDR2 YSYEKL. V lost 1 base and J 0 bases, leaving 7 bases between the germline ends. CDR3 amino acids: CASSQAPSSYNEQFF. The CDR3 DNA follows: TGCGCCAGCAGCCAAGCTCCGAGCTCCTACAATGAGCAGTTCTTC.

The table lists this clone with a few counts. The rearrangement uses TRBV7-2 and TRBJ1-3; maybe TRBD1 (5 bases). V shed 1 base and J shed 4 bases, with 14 bases lying between them. Germline V gene lookup returns CDR1 SGHTA and CDR2 FQGNSA. The CDR3 sequence is 16 residues long. CDR3 DNA: TGTGCCAGCAGCTTAGTAGTCGCGGCAGGGGGAAACACCATATATTTT. Its translation: CASSLVVAAGGNTIYF.

The rearrangement joins TRBV7-3 to TRBJ2-2; 9 nucleotides align to TRBD2. CDR1 and CDR2 (germline): SGHTA, FQGTGA. With V trimmed by 0 bases and J by 2 bases, 1 base remained unmatched. This CDR3 spans 16 amino acids. The CDR3 bases are TGTGCCAGCAGCTTAACGCGGGGGGGTAACACCGGGGAGCTGTTTTTT. As protein: CASSLTRGGNTGELFF.

Comments on this clone: At one end, the junction sequence differs from germline, possibly due to a read error. This chain joins TRBV2 and TRBJ2-1; 7 bases align to TRBD2. The CDR3 consists of 12 residues. From germline, CDR1 is SNHLY and CDR2 FYNNEI. In DNA form, the CDR3 reads TGTGCCAGCGGGGGGGTTGGTAATGGGCAGTTCTTC. It specifies CASGGVGNGQFF.

This chain joins TRBV19 and TRBJ1-1, with 7 positions matching TRBD1. The J segment lost 5 bases and the V segment lost 5 bases, leaving 8 bases of the junction unmatched. Germline lookup yields CDR1 LNHDA and CDR2 SQIVND (reference sequence). The CDR3 sequence is 14 residues long. The CDR3 DNA reads TGTGCCAGTAGTGCTTACAGGGGACGGACTGAAGCTTTCTTT. Its translation: CASSAYRGRTEAFF.

The V call is TRBV4-1, the J call TRBJ1-4; D is perhaps TRBD1 (5 bases). The CDR3 spans 15 residues. CDR1 and CDR2 (germline): MGHRA, YSYEKL. The germline V and J ends were trimmed by 0 bases and 2 bases, with 7 bases remaining between them. CDR3 DNA: TGCGCCAGCAGCCAAGACAGGGTCACTAATGAAAAACTGTTTTTT. Its protein product is CASSQDRVTNEKLFF.

This clone turned up a few times. The rearrangement uses TRBV5-1 and TRBJ2-7; 7 positions match TRBD1. The junction had 13 bases not matched to a gene; V was cut back by 4 bases and J by 6 bases. Germline lookup yields CDR1 SGHRS and CDR2 YFSETQ. This CDR3 contains 15 residues. Written as DNA, the CDR3 is TGCGCCAGCAGCCCTGGGACAGTGCCTTCGGGCGAGCAGTACTTC. Encoded protein: CASSPGTVPSGEQYF.

The chain recombines TRBV7-3 with TRBJ2-5, with 11 bases lining up with TRBD2. The germline CDR1 and CDR2 sequences are SGHTA and FQGTGA. With 0 bases clipped from V and 5 bases from J, the junction kept 8 bases outside the gene matches. The CDR3 contains 17 residues. CDR3 amino acids: CASSLTSGGASRETQYF. The CDR3 bases are TGTGCCAGCAGCTTAACTAGCGGGGGGGCCTCTCGGGAGACCCAGTACTTC.

This chain uses TRBV7-2 with TRBJ2-5; 9 bases are a match to TRBD2. Trimming cost V 3 bases and J 8 bases; bases outside gene matches: 13. The CDR3 covers 16 residues. Germline assignment: CDR1 SGHTA and CDR2 FQGNSA. CDR3 protein: CASSFQGGTSWVTQYF. The CDR3 bases are TGTGCCAGCAGCTTCCAGGGCGGGACTAGCTGGGTCACCCAGTACTTC.

The chain combines TRBV5-8 with TRBJ2-5; no definite D call. Germline values: CDR1 SGHTS, CDR2 YDEGEE. V was pared by 2 bases and J by 2 bases, with 13 bases between. The CDR3 has 15 residues. This chain's CDR3 is CASSFGPNSQETQYF. CDR3 coding DNA: TGTGCCAGCAGCTTTGGGCCTAACAGTCAAGAGACCCAGTACTTC.

The gene calls are TRBV7-3 and TRBJ1-1, with D perhaps matching TRBD1 (6 bases). The CDR3 has 16 amino acids. Trimming removed 5 bases from V and 7 bases from J, with 23 bases in between. Germline values: CDR1 SGHTA, CDR2 FQGTGA. CDR3 in amino acids: CASSNWGIQGVREAFF. CDR3 bases: TGTGCCAGCAGCAATTGGGGGATACAGGGTGTACGTGAAGCTTTCTTT.

The chain uses TRBV10-3 and TRBJ1-1, with D uncertain. In germline, CDR1 is ENHRY, CDR2 SYGVKD. V was clipped by 0 bases and J by 6 bases, with 23 bases between them. The CDR3 extends over 18 amino acids. CDR3 in amino acids: CAISESSRLRQGSAEAFF. The CDR3 coding sequence is TGTGCCATCAGTGAGTCGAGTAGACTACGCCAAGGGTCCGCTGAAGCTTTCTTT.

V gene TRBV7-9 combines with J gene TRBJ1-1; possibly TRBD1 for D (5 bases). The V end was cut by 3 bases, the J end by 1 base, with 15 bases between. The length of the CDR3 is 16 residues. Germline loops: CDR1 SEHNR, CDR2 FQNEAQ (reference sequence). The CDR3 sequence: CASSLEGRGPNTEAFF. As DNA, the CDR3 is TGTGCCAGCAGCTTGGAAGGTAGGGGCCCGAACACTGAAGCTTTCTTT.

This chain connects TRBV6-1 to TRBJ1-2; D is unresolved. The germline V gene encodes CDR1 MNHNS and CDR2 SASEGT. Trimming removed 3 bases from V and 7 bases from J, with 12 bases in between. The CDR3 is 13 amino acids. The CDR3 loop reads CASSEPRERGYTF. In DNA, the CDR3 is TGTGCCAGCAGTGAGCCCCGGGAGCGTGGCTACACCTTC.

The chain employs TRBV7-8 and TRBJ1-1; no reliable D call. The CDR3 has 15 amino acids. Germline lookup yields CDR1 SGHVS and CDR2 FQNEAQ. Trimming shortened V by 1 base and J by 11 bases, and 20 bases separated the two germline ends. Written as DNA, the CDR3 is TGTGCCAGCAGCTTAGGTCAGGAGGCCCGACACCCTGCTTTCTTT. The encoded protein is CASSLGQEARHPAFF.